This T cell receptor beta chain was captured by sequencing in a study of blood T cell repertoires in COVID-19. Across the whole study: Material from acute and convalescent COVID-19 was sourced from the United States, Italy and Spain. T cells, B-cell-depleted T cells, or PBMCs provided the cDNA or gDNA that served as material.

Per the authors' pipeline: Reference gene primer amplification yielded estimated nucleated cell counts. TCRdb keeps only in-frame clones here, not all; method: immunoSEQ multiplex PCR. That table supplies the V and J calls and clone size; D and trimming were determined from the DNA. This table holds about 270,000 clones, about 88% found once. From germline, CDR1 is SQVTM and CDR2 ANQGSEA. This CDR3 has 12 residues. The source material was peripheral blood. This chain links TRBV29-1 with TRBJ1-2; 9 bases match TRBD1. The TCR was taken from a man aged 60 to 75 who had recovered from COVID-19. The CDR3 DNA reads as TGCAGTTCCAGGGGGACAGGGTTCGGCTACACCTTC. Residues: CSSRGTGFGYTF.